The 23 T cell receptor beta chains listed next were all sequenced from one sample in a study of human T cells and chemical hapten exposure. Time point defined: patch test 1, 2 weeks after DPC sensitization. As to treatment: therapeutic diphenylcyclopropenone sensitization with weekly scalp DPC. MiXCR, run by TCRdb on the RACE reads, gives a single entry per CDR3 protein. The profile shows 79,000 or so distinct CDR3 sequences, 10% to 13% of them singletons. Sequenced material: whole blood, taken in connection with sensitization to the hapten diphenylcyclopropenone (DPC). The receptors derive from a woman aged 45 to 65 with alopecia areata. Some clones in this sample may be carry-over from other donors' samples.

This clonotype was seen more than once but under ten times. The CDR3 sequence is CASSYSKGLAGDTQYF. The CDR3 DNA reads as TGTGCCAGCAGTTACTCAAAAGGACTAGCGGGAGATACGCAGTATTTT. The chain joins TRBV6-5 to TRBJ2-3; 11 bases fit TRBD2. Trimming removed 0 bases from V and 5 bases from J; junction bases left unmatched: 4. CDR3 size: 16 residues. The germline V gene has CDR1 MNHEY and CDR2 SVGAGI.

This clonotype turned up a few times. Germline is not matched at one junction end, which may reflect a read error. V is TRBV7-7 and J is TRBJ2-2; 8 bases line up with TRBD1. The V gene's germline CDR1 is SSHAT and CDR2 FNYEAQ (reference sequence). This CDR3 region has 15 residues. This chain's CDR3 is CASSPGQEYTGELFF. CDR3 coding DNA: TGTGCTAGCAGCCCGGGACAGGAGTACACCGGGGAGCTGTTTTTT.

V gene TRBV5-1 combines with J gene TRBJ2-6; D not certain. Trimming removed 0 bases from V and 4 bases from J, with 17 bases in between. The CDR3 contains 18 residues. Germline CDR1 is SGHRS and CDR2 is YFSETQ. DNA for the CDR3: TGCGCCAGCAGCTTGGGACAACGGGCCCTTAGGGGGGCCAACGTCCTGACTTTC. Its protein is CASSLGQRALRGANVLTF.

This clonotype was counted a few times. The chain recombines TRBV7-9 with TRBJ1-1; 7 bases map to TRBD1. There are 14 residues in the CDR3. Looked up from germline, CDR1 is SEHNR and CDR2 is FQNEAQ (reference sequence). The V segment lost 4 bases and the J segment 1 base; nucleotides outside the gene matches: 3. CDR3: CASSSRDRNTEAFF. CDR3 bases: TGTGCCAGCAGCTCAAGGGACAGGAACACTGAAGCTTTCTTT.

This clonotype was counted at least ten times. The rearrangement uses TRBV12-3 or TRBV12-4 and TRBJ1-1; D is uncertain. V was shortened by 6 bases and J by 8 bases, with 16 bases between the two germline ends. The CDR3 is made up of 13 amino acids. CDR3 nucleotide sequence: TGTGCCAGCAGCCCCAGGCGTGGGAAGGAAGCTTTCTTT. It translates to CASSPRRGKEAFF.

The rearrangement links TRBV12-3 or TRBV12-4 to TRBJ1-6, with D possibly matching TRBD1 (6 bases). The CDR3 extends over 12 amino acids. The V and J ends lost 6 bases and 14 bases respectively, with 14 bases between them. CDR3 DNA: TGTGCCAGCAGAATACAGGGAGTAGCCCTCCACTTT. Translated, it gives CASRIQGVALHF.

This clonotype turned up a few times. The chain combines TRBV19 with TRBJ1-4, with D tentatively TRBD1 (5 bases). V gave up 5 bases and J gave up 0 bases, with 16 bases separating them. CDR3 length: 17 amino acids. Per germline, CDR1 LNHDA and CDR2 SQIVND (reference sequence). The CDR3 nucleotides are TGTGCCAGTAGTTCCGCCGGGACTGCAGCAACTAATGAAAAACTGTTTTTT. Translating gives CASSSAGTAATNEKLFF.

The chain combines TRBV7-3 with TRBJ2-1, with D possibly TRBD1 on 6 matching bases. Trimming took 5 bases from V and 3 from J, leaving 14 bases between them. Germline V lookup: CDR1 SGHTA, CDR2 FQGTGA. This CDR3 has 15 amino acids. In nucleotides, the CDR3 is TGTGCCAGCAGCCCCAGGGGCCAGGGCTACAATGAGCAGTTCTTC. The encoded protein is CASSPRGQGYNEQFF.

This clonotype was detected only a few times. The chain recombines TRBV7-2 with TRBJ1-1, with D possibly matching TRBD1 (6 bases). Between the trimmed V and J ends, which lost 0 bases and 6 bases, there was a span of 11 bases. There are 14 residues in the CDR3. Germline V gives CDR1 SGHTA, CDR2 FQGNSA. The CDR3 sequence is CASSLAGGASEAFF. CDR3 DNA sequence: TGTGCCAGCAGCTTAGCCGGGGGGGCATCTGAAGCTTTCTTT.

This clonotype was detected many times. The chain combines TRBV5-5 with TRBJ2-5, with TRBD1 identical over 8 bases. The CDR3 runs to 16 residues. Trimming removed 3 bases from V and 5 bases from J; junction bases left unmatched: 12. CDR1 is SGHKS and CDR2 is YYEKEE in the germline V gene (reference sequence). The CDR3 DNA reads as TGTGCCAGCAGCTCTGGTGGCAGGGGGCGCGGGGAGACCCAGTACTTC. Amino acids: CASSSGGRGRGETQYF. Full variable domain (remainder filled in from reference TRBV5-5 and TRBJ2-5): DAGVTQSPTHLIKTRGQQVTLRCSPISGHKSVSWYQQVLGQGPQFIFQYYEKEERGRGNFPDRFSARQFPNYSSELNVNALLLGDSALYLCASSSGGRGRGETQYFGPGTRLLVL.

This clonotype was detected many times. The genes are TRBV4-2 and TRBJ2-3; 16 nucleotides align to TRBD2. Germline V gene sequence: CDR1 LGHNA, CDR2 YNFKEQ. The CDR3 runs 18 residues. V shed 2 bases, J shed 5 bases, and the junction held 7 bases outside the gene matches. Written as DNA, the CDR3 is TGTGCCAGCAGCCAAAAACTGGGACTAGCGGGAGGGATAGATACGCAGTATTTT. Encoded protein: CASSQKLGLAGGIDTQYF.

V is TRBV29-1 and J is TRBJ1-2; D gene uncertain. Germline-derived CDR1 and CDR2 are SQVTM and ANQGSEA. CDR3 length: 13 residues. Trimming took 1 base from V and 8 from J, leaving 14 bases between them. CDR3 nucleotides: TGCAGCGTTGAAGGGGCGGGAATAGGAGGCTACACCTTC. It specifies CSVEGAGIGGYTF.

This clonotype was detected many times. The chain links TRBV29-1 to TRBJ2-7; a weak D match, TRBD1 (6 bases). Germline V gives CDR1 SQVTM, CDR2 ANQGSEA. The CDR3 runs to 12 residues. V lost 7 bases and J 5 bases, leaving 15 bases between the germline ends. The CDR3 DNA reads TGCAGCGCCAGGGGCCTGCGGGACGAGCAGTACTTC. Its protein is CSARGLRDEQYF.

The chain uses TRBV18 and TRBJ1-4; D is uncertain. This CDR3 region has 16 residues. Germline V gene data show CDR1 as KGHSH and CDR2 as LQKENI. Trimming removed 2 bases from V and 0 bases from J, with 10 bases in between. The CDR3 region is CASSPENRTTNEKLFF. CDR3 DNA sequence: TGTGCCAGCTCACCAGAGAACAGAACAACTAATGAAAAACTGTTTTTT.

This clonotype was found many times. This sequence joins TRBV30 and TRBJ2-1; 11 nucleotides line up with TRBD2. Germline V gene lookup returns CDR1 GTSNPN and CDR2 SVGIG (reference sequence). The CDR3 is 13 residues long. V lost 8 bases and J lost 6; bases outside the gene matches: 6. The DNA for the CDR3 is TGTGCCATCAGGACTAGCGGGCGCAATGAGCAGTTCTTC. Its protein is CAIRTSGRNEQFF.

This chain uses TRBV15 with TRBJ2-1; 7 bases are a match to TRBD1. This CDR3 spans 15 amino acids. Trimming took 5 bases from V and 4 from J; bases not matched to a gene: 8. Germline loops: CDR1 LNHNV, CDR2 YYDKDF (reference sequence). The CDR3, as DNA: TGTGCCACCAGCCCCACACAGGGGCCTTACAATGAGCAGTTCTTC. This sequence encodes CATSPTQGPYNEQFF.

This chain joins TRBV6-2 or TRBV6-3 and TRBJ1-3; 8 positions match TRBD1. Trimming took 7 bases from V and 3 from J; bases not matched to a gene: 8. The CDR3 runs to 15 residues. Germline-derived CDR1 and CDR2 are MNHEY and SVGEGT. CDR3 sequence reads: CASTRTGRSGNTIYF. In DNA, the CDR3 is TGTGCCAGCACCAGGACAGGGAGGAGTGGAAACACCATATATTTT.

This clonotype was observed a handful of times. The chain carries TRBV4-1 and TRBJ2-1; unclear D gene. Germline CDR1 is MGHRA and CDR2 is YSYEKL. This CDR3 contains 14 residues. The V end lost 5 bases, the J end lost 9 bases, and 17 bases lay between the germline ends. For the CDR3, the DNA is TGCGCCAGCAGCTCCGGACCCGGTATAATTGAGCAGTTCTTC. Protein sequence: CASSSGPGIIEQFF.

This clonotype was counted a few times. The J gene is TRBJ2-1, the V gene TRBV18, with 12 bases matching TRBD2. This CDR3 has 13 residues. The germline gives CDR1 KGHSH, CDR2 LQKENI. V lost 7 bases to trimming and J lost 12 bases; unmatched junction nucleotides: 7. CDR3 loop: CASFRGLAGPQFF. The CDR3 DNA reads TGTGCCAGCTTTCGGGGACTAGCGGGTCCGCAGTTCTTC.

V and J are TRBV29-1 and TRBJ1-1; D is perhaps TRBD1 (5 bases). Between the trimmed V and J ends, which lost 4 bases and 7 bases, there was a span of 13 bases. Per germline, CDR1 SQVTM and CDR2 ANQGSEA. This CDR3 spans 12 amino acids. The CDR3 DNA reads as TGCAGCGTTGGGTCCCCTGGGGGTGAAGCTTTCTTT. Protein: CSVGSPGGEAFF.

This clonotype turned up a few times. The V and J genes are TRBV11-3 and TRBJ2-1, with 9 bases that match TRBD2. Germline values: CDR1 SGHNT, CDR2 YENEEA. V was pared by 5 bases and J by 4 bases, with 6 bases of the junction left unmatched. The CDR3 sequence is 15 residues long. CDR3 coding DNA: TGTGCCAGCAGCCTGGAGCGGGAGGAATACAATGAGCAGTTCTTC. Protein sequence: CASSLEREEYNEQFF. The full variable domain, its missing parts supplied by reference TRBV11-3 and TRBJ2-1, is EAGVVQSPRYKIIEKKQPVAFWCNPISGHNTLYWYLQNLGQGPELLIRYENEEAVDDSQLPKDRFSAERLKGVDSTLKIQPAELGDSAVYLCASSLEREEYNEQFFGPGTRLTVL.

This clonotype has a handful of counts. V is TRBV29-1 and J is TRBJ2-7; 8 bases match TRBD2. The CDR3 covers 18 residues. Germline V gene data show CDR1 as SQVTM and CDR2 as ANQGSEA. With V trimmed by 0 bases and J by 0 bases, 13 bases remained unmatched. CDR3 in amino acids: CSVEEGPPGTSGSYEQYF. CDR3 bases: TGCAGCGTTGAAGAGGGGCCACCCGGAACTAGCGGCTCCTACGAGCAGTACTTC.

The V and J genes are TRBV12-3 or TRBV12-4 and TRBJ2-2, with TRBD1 matching 7 bases. This CDR3 has 11 amino acids. J gave up 11 bases and V 5 bases, and 2 bases lay outside the gene matches. This CDR3 reads CASSHRGELFF. In DNA form, the CDR3 reads TGTGCCAGCAGTCACAGGGGAGAGCTGTTTTTT.